These T cell receptor beta chains were read from a single sample in a study of blood T cell repertoires in COVID-19. Profiling relied on immunoSEQ multiplex PCR, and the TCRdb table lists in-frame clones only, not all of them. The data hold roughly 260,000 clones, with approximately 79% observed a single time. Input material: peripheral blood. The receptor source for this set is a middle-aged woman with active or convalescent COVID-19. CDR3s include the opening cysteine and the closing phenylalanine or tryptophan. Fields, in order: D gene, CDR3 length, clone size, V gene, J gene, CDR3 DNA, CDR3 protein. A D gene is named only where the DNA matches it firmly. Clone size, where shown, is once, few, many, or a class for clones that have expanded.

D: NA
length: 15
size: NA
V: TRBV10-2
J: TRBJ1-1
DNA: TGCGCCAGCAGTGAGGTTGGGGCCGCGAACACTGAAGCTTTCTTT
CDR3: CASSEVGAANTEAFF

D: NA
length: 15
size: once
V: TRBV7-9
J: TRBJ1-1
DNA: TGTGCCAGCAGCTTAGCGATAGATGGGAACACTGAAGCTTTCTTT
CDR3: CASSLAIDGNTEAFF

D: TRBD1
length: 16
size: once
V: TRBV6-6
J: TRBJ1-1
DNA: TGTGCCAGCAGTTCGTCCGGGACAGGGGGGAACACTGAAGCTTTCTTT
CDR3: CASSSSGTGGNTEAFF

D: NA
length: 13
size: few
V: TRBV5-4
J: TRBJ1-1
DNA: TGTGCCAGCAGCTTGCAGGGAAGCCTTGAAGCTTTCTTT
CDR3: CASSLQGSLEAFF

D: TRBD2
length: 14
size: NA
V: TRBV27
J: TRBJ2-7
DNA: TGTGCCAGCAGTTTGACTAGCGGGGGGTACGAGCAGTACTTC
CDR3: CASSLTSGGYEQYF

D: NA
length: 11
size: NA
V: TRBV7-9
J: TRBJ2-5
DNA: TGTGCCAGCGTCGGGAGAGAGACCCAGTACTTC
CDR3: CASVGRETQYF

D: NA
length: 13
size: NA
V: TRBV28
J: TRBJ1-5
DNA: TGTGCCAGCACGGGGAGGAACAATCAGCCCCAGCATTTT
CDR3: CASTGRNNQPQHF

D: NA
length: 14
size: few
V: TRBV27
J: TRBJ1-1
DNA: TGTGCCAGCAGTCCTACCCCTATGAACACTGAAGCTTTCTTT
CDR3: CASSPTPMNTEAFF

D: TRBD1
length: 14
size: NA
V: TRBV5-1
J: TRBJ1-5
DNA: TGCGCCAGCAGCCCTGGACAGGGGCAGTCCCCCCAGCATTTT
CDR3: CASSPGQGQSPQHF

D: NA
length: 16
size: few
V: TRBV27
J: TRBJ1-2
DNA: TGTGCCAGCAGTGTTAAGACGGGGGGGAGAGTAGATGGCTACACCTTC
CDR3: CASSVKTGGRVDGYTF

D: TRBD2
length: 16
size: once
V: TRBV10-1
J: TRBJ2-3
DNA: TGCGCCAGCAGTGAGTTACGAACGGGGGGTGTAGATACGCAGTATTTT
CDR3: CASSELRTGGVDTQYF

D: NA
length: 15
size: NA
V: TRBV19
J: TRBJ2-2
DNA: TGTGCCAGTAGTATAGGTCCCACAGGGTACGGGGAGCTGTTTTTT
CDR3: CASSIGPTGYGELFF

D: NA
length: 13
size: NA
V: TRBV29-1
J: TRBJ2-7
DNA: TGCAGCGTCGTAAGACTAAATCGGTACGAGCAGTACTTC
CDR3: CSVVRLNRYEQYF

D: NA
length: 15
size: NA
V: TRBV5-4
J: TRBJ2-1
DNA: TGTGCCAGCAGCTTGGGGCTGATGTCCTACAATGAGCAGTTCTTC
CDR3: CASSLGLMSYNEQFF

D: TRBD2
length: 16
size: NA
V: TRBV4-2
J: TRBJ2-3
DNA: TGTGCCAGCAGCCAGCTTAGCGGGGGGGCCATAGATACGCAGTATTTT
CDR3: CASSQLSGGAIDTQYF

D: NA
length: 16
size: NA
V: TRBV4-2
J: TRBJ1-5
DNA: TGTGCCAGCAGCAAAAGGTGGGGGGATAGCAATCAGCCCCAGCATTTT
CDR3: CASSKRWGDSNQPQHF

D: NA
length: 14
size: NA
V: TRBV5-4
J: TRBJ2-1
DNA: TGTGCCAGCAGCTTACTCGGTATGTACAATGAGCAGTTCTTC
CDR3: CASSLLGMYNEQFF

D: NA
length: 14
size: NA
V: TRBV19
J: TRBJ1-2
DNA: TGTGCCAGTAGTATACAGGGGATCGCCTATGGCTACACCTTC
CDR3: CASSIQGIAYGYTF

D: NA
length: 14
size: many
V: TRBV30
J: TRBJ1-4
DNA: TGTGCCTGGAAATGGGGGCCCCTTAATGAAAAACTGTTTTTT
CDR3: CAWKWGPLNEKLFF

D: TRBD1
length: 15
size: NA
V: TRBV7-9
J: TRBJ2-1
DNA: TGTGCCAGCAGCTTATCCGGGACAGGCGGTGATGAGCAGTTCTTC
CDR3: CASSLSGTGGDEQFF

D: TRBD2
length: 19
size: NA
V: TRBV5-4
J: TRBJ2-1
DNA: TGTGCCAGCAGCTTGGATGGACTAGCGGGGGCCCCGGGGGACAATGAGCAGTTCTTC
CDR3: CASSLDGLAGAPGDNEQFF

D: NA
length: 12
size: NA
V: TRBV12-5
J: TRBJ1-1
DNA: TGTGCTAGTGGCCTATATAACACTGAAGCTTTCTTT
CDR3: CASGLYNTEAFF

D: NA
length: 11
size: NA
V: TRBV2
J: TRBJ1-1
DNA: TGTGCCAGCAGTCAAGACAGAAAAGCTTTCTTT
CDR3: CASSQDRKAFF

D: NA
length: 15
size: many
V: TRBV4-2
J: TRBJ1-5
DNA: TGTGCCAGCAGCCAAGAGGGCACCCACAGGCAGCCCCAGCATTTT
CDR3: CASSQEGTHRQPQHF

D: TRBD1
length: 16
size: few
V: TRBV5-4
J: TRBJ2-2
DNA: TGTGCCAGCAGCTTGGGGGTGACAGGGGGCGCCGGGGAGCTGTTTTTT
CDR3: CASSLGVTGGAGELFF

D: NA
length: 15
size: NA
V: TRBV27
J: TRBJ1-1
DNA: TGTGCCAGCAGTCGTTCTTTCTACGTGAACACTGAAGCTTTCTTT
CDR3: CASSRSFYVNTEAFF

D: TRBD1
length: 13
size: NA
V: TRBV15
J: TRBJ1-6
DNA: TGTGCCACCAGCACTGACAGGGGCCTGGCCCTCCACTTT
CDR3: CATSTDRGLALHF

D: NA
length: 14
size: NA
V: TRBV30
J: TRBJ1-5
DNA: TGTGCCTGGAGTGTACCAGGGGGCAATCAGCCCCAGCATTTT
CDR3: CAWSVPGGNQPQHF

D: NA
length: 13
size: NA
V: TRBV4-1
J: TRBJ1-5
DNA: TGCGCCAGCAGCCAAGACCCGCGCCAGCCCCAGCATTTT
CDR3: CASSQDPRQPQHF

D: TRBD1
length: 14
size: few
V: TRBV28
J: TRBJ1-4
DNA: TGTGCCAGCAGTTCCCCAGGGGGATACGAAAAACTGTTTTTT
CDR3: CASSSPGGYEKLFF

D: NA
length: 13
size: NA
V: TRBV11-2
J: TRBJ2-4
DNA: TGTGCCAGCAAGTCAGGGGCTCGAAACATTCAGTACTTC
CDR3: CASKSGARNIQYF

D: NA
length: 13
size: few
V: TRBV12-3/TRBV12-4
J: TRBJ2-7
DNA: TGTGCCAGCAGAAAACAGGGTACCTACGAGCAGTACTTC
CDR3: CASRKQGTYEQYF

D: TRBD1
length: 13
size: NA
V: TRBV7-3
J: TRBJ1-2
DNA: TGTGCCAGCAGCCTTCGGGACAGGGTGGACTACACCTTC
CDR3: CASSLRDRVDYTF

D: NA
length: 14
size: NA
V: TRBV6-2/TRBV6-3
J: TRBJ1-4
DNA: TGTGCCAGCAGCCGACAGCCCCTTGGGGAAAAACTGTTTTTT
CDR3: CASSRQPLGEKLFF

D: TRBD2
length: 16
size: once
V: TRBV7-2
J: TRBJ2-5
DNA: TGTGCCAGCAGCTTATCTAGCGGGGGACGACAAGAGACCCAGTACTTC
CDR3: CASSLSSGGRQETQYF

D: TRBD2
length: 15
size: NA
V: TRBV6-4
J: TRBJ2-1
DNA: TGTGCCAGCAGTGGGACTAGCGGGGGGGCAAATGAGCAGTTCTTC
CDR3: CASSGTSGGANEQFF

D: TRBD2
length: 15
size: NA
V: TRBV6-5
J: TRBJ2-5
DNA: TGTGCCAGCCGCCCCGATACGAGCGGGGAAGAGACCCAGTACTTC
CDR3: CASRPDTSGEETQYF

D: NA
length: 16
size: NA
V: TRBV28
J: TRBJ1-3
DNA: TGTGCCAGCAGTTTAAAACAGGGTTTGACTGGAAACACCATATATTTT
CDR3: CASSLKQGLTGNTIYF

D: TRBD1
length: 15
size: NA
V: TRBV6-5
J: TRBJ1-6
DNA: TGTGCCAGCAGTTACGGAACAGGGGTTGATTCACCCCTCCACTTT
CDR3: CASSYGTGVDSPLHF